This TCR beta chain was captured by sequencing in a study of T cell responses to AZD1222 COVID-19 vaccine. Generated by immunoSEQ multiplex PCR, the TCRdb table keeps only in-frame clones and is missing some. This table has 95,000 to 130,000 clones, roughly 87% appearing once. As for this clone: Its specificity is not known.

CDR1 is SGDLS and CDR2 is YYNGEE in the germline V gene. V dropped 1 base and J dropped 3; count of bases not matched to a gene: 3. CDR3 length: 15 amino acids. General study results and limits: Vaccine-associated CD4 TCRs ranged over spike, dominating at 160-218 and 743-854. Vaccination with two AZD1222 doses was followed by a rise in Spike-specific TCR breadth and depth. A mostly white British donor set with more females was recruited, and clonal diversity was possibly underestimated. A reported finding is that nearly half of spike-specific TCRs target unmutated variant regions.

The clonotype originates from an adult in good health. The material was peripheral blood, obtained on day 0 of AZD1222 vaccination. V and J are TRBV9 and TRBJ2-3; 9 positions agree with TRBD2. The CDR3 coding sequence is TGTGCCAGCAGCGTACTCGGACTAGCGACAGATACGCAGTATTTT. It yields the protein CASSVLGLATDTQYF.